This T cell receptor (beta chain) came from a study of CD8+ T cells in alopecia areata. Treatment in this sample: oral pan-JAK inhibitor, 5-10 mg twice daily. The length of the CDR3 is 16 residues. In each case, RNA was isolated and then reverse transcribed into cDNA as the sequencing template. Data came from immunoSEQ multiplex PCR; TCRdb stores just in-frame clones and leaves some out. This sample has approximately 100,000 clones, with almost 60% found just once. This clone occurred a few times. No antigen is known for it. Study results and limitations: Among the 100 top clones, expanded CD8+ clones, like scalp clonality, were significantly decreased by tofacitinib. Scalp sample sequencing also detects resident alphabeta T cells of normal skin. Many expanded lesional clones persisted during tofacitinib (in both scalp and blood).

The source of this sequence is a human donor with alopecia areata. The rearrangement links TRBV1 to TRBJ2-3; TRBD2 reflects the table's D call only, with no check against the DNA. TRBV1 is annotated as a pseudogene. Sample: CD8+ T cells sorted from blood, taken between weeks 55 and 70, from a patient treated with tofacitinib. The CDR3 protein is CTSSPFGGGHSDTQYF. Here the CDR3 DNA reads TGCACCAGCAGCCCTTTCGGGGGGGGGCATTCAGATACGCAGTATTTT.